Listed below are T cell receptor beta chains from one sample, sequenced in a study of blood T cells in healthy people across ages. A single record per CDR3 protein comes from TCRdb applying MiXCR to the 5' RACE reads. This sample has more than 1.4 million distinct CDR3 sequences, with 42% found just once. Sequenced input: blood. The receptors originated from a woman aged 18-29 years in good health. Both conserved end residues are part of each CDR3. The order of the fields is clone size, D gene, J gene, V gene, CDR3 protein, CDR3 DNA. A D gene is named only where the DNA matches it firmly. Rows give clone size only sometimes, using once, few, many, or a class for an expanded clone.

few	TRBD1	TRBJ2-7	TRBV6-2/TRBV6-3	CASSRTGGDSYEQYF	TGTGCCAGCAGTCGTACAGGGGGCGATTCCTACGAGCAGTACTTC
few	-	TRBJ2-1	TRBV5-1	CASSSLANNEQFF	TGCGCCAGCAGCTCTCTAGCGAACAATGAGCAGTTCTTC
-	TRBD2	TRBJ2-3	TRBV3-1	CASTLAGTSGRCTQYF	TGTGCCAGCACCCTGGCTGGGACTAGCGGGAGGTGTACGCAGTATTTT
few	TRBD2	TRBJ2-7	TRBV5-1	CASSVTSGAYEQYF	TGCGCCAGCAGCGTGACTAGCGGTGCCTACGAGCAGTACTTC
-	TRBD1	TRBJ2-2	TRBV10-3	CAISEGGLVATGELFF	TGTGCCATCAGTGAAGGGGGCTTGGTCGCTACCGGGGAGCTGTTTTTT
few	-	TRBJ2-3	TRBV4-2	CASSQEPRDTQYF	TGTGCCAGCAGCCAAGAACCGCGAGATACGCAGTATTTT
many	TRBD2	TRBJ2-3	TRBV7-3	CASSFSGGSTDTQYF	TGTGCCAGCAGTTTTAGCGGGGGGAGCACAGATACGCAGTATTTT
-	TRBD2	TRBJ2-5	TRBV4-1	CASGPGTSGLEQYF	TGCGCCAGCGGGCCCGGGACTAGCGGCCTAGAGCAGTACTTC
few	-	TRBJ2-5	TRBV4-1	CASSQSSGMGETQYF	TGCGCCAGCAGCCAAAGTTCAGGGATGGGGGAGACCCAGTACTTC
once	-	TRBJ2-7	TRBV6-1	CASSEETSNWSYEQYF	TGTGCCAGCAGTGAAGAAACCTCCAACTGGAGCTACGAGCAGTACTTC
few	-	TRBJ1-1	TRBV28	CASSFGGAFTEAFF	TGTGCCAGCAGTTTCGGGGGCGCATTCACTGAAGCTTTCTTT
-	TRBD2	TRBJ2-5	TRBV20-1	CSARAREGLSGETQYF	TGCAGTGCTAGAGCCCGGGAGGGCCTGTCAGGGGAGACCCAGTACTTC
-	TRBD1	TRBJ1-1	TRBV4-1	CASSQPKLTGGFTEAFF	TGCGCCAGCAGCCAACCTAAGTTGACAGGGGGCTTCACTGAAGCTTTCTTT
-	-	TRBJ1-5	TRBV7-9	CASSLGTVNQPQHF	TGTGCCAGCAGCTTAGGGACAGTCAATCAGCCCCAGCATTTT
-	TRBD2	TRBJ2-3	TRBV6-5	CASSPGSGRAADTQYF	TGTGCCAGCAGCCCGGGTAGCGGGAGGGCCGCAGATACGCAGTATTTT
-	TRBD1	TRBJ2-1	TRBV5-8	CASSPETGGSYNEQFF	TGTGCCAGCAGCCCCGAGACAGGGGGCTCCTACAATGAGCAGTTCTTC
few	-	TRBJ2-5	TRBV2	CASSEGWKETQYF	TGTGCCAGCAGTGAGGGCTGGAAAGAGACCCAGTACTTC
-	-	TRBJ1-2	TRBV27	CASSLGVMRGYTF	TGTGCCAGCAGTCTTGGGGTTATGAGGGGCTACACCTTC
-	-	TRBJ2-5	TRBV6-2/TRBV6-3	CASSHKAETQYF	TGTGCCAGCAGCCATAAAGCGGAGACCCAGTACTTC
few	TRBD2	TRBJ2-1	TRBV20-1	CSARRSAGDYNEQFF	TGCAGTGCTCGAAGGTCAGCGGGAGACTACAATGAGCAGTTCTTC
-	TRBD1	TRBJ1-5	TRBV12-3/TRBV12-4	CASSQGADQPQHF	TGTGCCAGCAGTCAGGGGGCCGATCAGCCCCAGCATTTT
-	-	TRBJ2-5	TRBV11-2	CASSLGAPPVETQYF	TGTGCCAGCAGCTTAGGAGCGCCCCCGGTCGAGACCCAGTACTTC
few	-	TRBJ2-7	TRBV5-5	CATQEGSSPYEQYF	TGTGCCACCCAAGAGGGAAGTTCCCCCTACGAGCAGTACTTC
-	TRBD1	TRBJ2-1	TRBV6-5	CASSPGQGGIGGQFF	TGTGCCAGCAGCCCCGGACAGGGTGGTATTGGGGGGCAGTTCTTC
-	TRBD2	TRBJ2-6	TRBV7-2	CASSARLASGANVLTF	TGTGCCAGCAGCGCCCGACTAGCGTCTGGGGCCAACGTCCTGACTTTC
once	-	TRBJ1-3	TRBV20-1	CSARDPPGDTIYF	TGCAGTGCTAGAGATCCCCCCGGGGACACCATATATTTT
-	TRBD1	TRBJ1-1	TRBV6-2/TRBV6-3	CASSYAPPGQGATEAFF	TGTGCCAGCAGTTACGCTCCGCCGGGACAGGGGGCCACTGAAGCTTTCTTT
few	TRBD1	TRBJ1-5	TRBV5-1	CASSRDSSYNQPQHF	TGCGCCAGCAGCAGGGACAGTAGCTACAATCAGCCCCAGCATTTT
many	-	TRBJ2-5	TRBV18	CASSPEPQLKAQYF	TGTGCCAGCTCACCCGAACCCCAGTTAAAGGCCCAGTACTTC
-	-	TRBJ2-1	TRBV6-1	CASSEGSSASYNEQFF	TGTGCCAGCAGTGAAGGCAGTAGCGCCTCCTACAATGAGCAGTTCTTC
-	-	TRBJ2-7	TRBV7-2	CASSLDAYYEQYF	TGTGCCAGCAGCTTAGACGCGTACTACGAGCAGTACTTC
-	-	TRBJ2-7	TRBV25-1	CASSDASVDYEQYF	TGTGCCAGCAGTGACGCTTCCGTGGACTACGAGCAGTACTTC
few	TRBD1	TRBJ1-2	TRBV7-8	CASSLATGGTINYGYTF	TGTGCCAGCAGCTTAGCAACAGGGGGGACCATAAACTATGGCTACACCTTC
-	-	TRBJ2-3	TRBV29-1	CSVAGQPSTGTQYF	TGCAGCGTTGCGGGGCAGCCAAGCACAGGTACGCAGTATTTT
-	TRBD2	TRBJ2-1	TRBV14	CASSDQTSWYEQFF	TGTGCCAGCAGCGACCAGACTAGCTGGTATGAGCAGTTCTTC
-	-	TRBJ1-4	TRBV7-2	CASSLQRVNEKLFF	TGTGCCAGCAGCTTGCAACGGGTTAATGAAAAACTGTTTTTT
-	-	TRBJ1-6	TRBV30	CAWGSTENSPLHF	TGTGCCTGGGGTTCGACAGAAAATTCACCCCTCCACTTT